This TCR beta chain originates from a study of a mutant IDH1 vaccine in newly diagnosed glioma. Notes on this clone: Other DNA variants within this sample encode the same CDR3.

Only in-frame clones appear in the TCRdb table, and some are missing; sequencing was by immunoSEQ multiplex PCR. Here the sample spans about 34,000 clones, about 80% being singletons. Time point given: baseline, week 1 (first vaccination visit). This sample's treatment: pre-vaccination baseline after standard-of-care therapy. Germline lookup yields CDR1 SEHNR and CDR2 FQNEAQ (reference sequence). The length of the CDR3 is 12 residues. Trimming shortened V by 0 bases and J by 4 bases, and 4 bases separated the two germline ends. The sample in question was peripheral blood mononuclear cells (PBMCs), obtained from a glioma patient treated with radiotherapy, temozolomide or both. This clonotype originated in a man aged 50 to 60 with glioma. Some clones in this sample may be carry-over from other donors' samples. The J gene is TRBJ2-7, the V gene TRBV7-9; D remains unclear. The CDR3 here is CASSLAPYEQYF. CDR3 nucleotide sequence: TGTGCCAGCAGCTTAGCGCCGTACGAGCAGTACTTC.